This T cell receptor beta chain appears in the sequencing data of a study of T cells in Graves' hyperthyroidism and ophthalmopathy. Many counts were recorded for this clonotype. The CDR3 regions of TCR beta were amplified from RNA transcripts. A set of HTBI primers served as the primers for a first-round RT-PCR of the TCR CDR3. TCRdb fed the multiplex PCR reads into MiXCR, producing one record per CDR3 protein. The sample shows about 500,000 distinct CDR3 sequences, roughly a sixth of them seen only once. The study excluded patients with uncontrolled infection, other autoimmune disease, pregnancy or lactation. The V gene end was trimmed by 5 bases and the J gene end by 9 bases; junction bases not matched to a gene: 10. CDR3 length: 13 residues. Looked up from germline, CDR1 is MDHEN and CDR2 is SYDVKM.

The sequence was collected from a woman aged 30 to 39 with Graves' ophthalmopathy. The V call is TRBV28, the J call TRBJ2-7; 7 nucleotides line up with TRBD1. Specimen: blood. For the CDR3, the DNA is TGTGCCAGCAGTCGGGACAGAGTCCTTTCGCAGTACTTC. This gives the protein CASSRDRVLSQYF.